The 6 T cell receptor beta chains below come from one sample, sequenced in a study of blood T cell repertoires in COVID-19. Method: immunoSEQ multiplex PCR; TCRdb's copy keeps in-frame clones and lacks some. Of about 240,000 clones in the sample, about 83% were seen once. The specimen was PBMCs or T cells enriched from blood (not recorded which). These receptors came from a woman aged 40 to 50 who had been exposed to COVID-19.

The chain couples TRBV27 to TRBJ1-4; TRBD1 matches at 8 bases. Losses at the gene ends were 5 bases for V and 3 bases for J; bases not matched to a gene: 5. The CDR3 loop spans 15 amino acids. The germline V gene encodes CDR1 MNHEY and CDR2 SMNVEV (reference sequence). CDR3 sequence: CASSPRDRPNEKLFF. In DNA, the CDR3 is TGTGCCAGCAGTCCCCGGGACAGGCCTAATGAAAAACTGTTTTTT.

This clone has only one observation. V and J are TRBV14 and TRBJ1-1; D is perhaps TRBD1 (5 bases). The CDR3 spans 13 residues. V lost 3 bases and J 14 bases, leaving 19 bases between the germline ends. CDR1 is SGHDN, CDR2 FVKESK, per germline. The CDR3 DNA follows: TGTGCCAGCAGCCAGCAGACAGCTACGGGTTCGTTCTTT. It yields the protein CASSQQTATGSFF.

The DNA of the CDR3 is TGTGCCACCAGCAGAGATACGAGGAACACCCGCTACGAGCAGTACTTC. Translated: CATSRDTRNTRYEQYF. The V and J genes are TRBV15 and TRBJ2-7, with D hard to call. The CDR3 spans 16 residues. Trimming shortened V by 0 bases and J by 3 bases, and 15 bases separated the two germline ends. Germline values: CDR1 LNHNV, CDR2 YYDKDF (reference sequence).

The chain links TRBV6-2 or TRBV6-3 to TRBJ2-2; D unclear. V lost 3 bases and J 5 bases, leaving 7 bases between the germline ends. Germline V lookup: CDR1 MNHEY, CDR2 SVGEGT. This CDR3 region has 13 residues. The CDR3 nucleotides are TGTGCCAGCAGTTATAGTTTTACCGGGGAGCTGTTTTTT. The encoded protein is CASSYSFTGELFF.

The chain links TRBV28 to TRBJ1-1; D might be TRBD1 (5 bases). Trimming stripped 6 bases from V and 1 base from J, with 15 bases between. The CDR3 length is 15 residues. The germline gives CDR1 MDHEN, CDR2 SYDVKM. CDR3 in amino acids: CASSDNRKRNTEAFF. In nucleotides, the CDR3 is TGTGCCAGCAGCGATAACAGGAAGAGGAACACTGAAGCTTTCTTT.

V is TRBV19 and J is TRBJ2-3; D remains ambiguous. V shed 5 bases and J shed 2 bases, with 5 bases lying between them. The CDR3 loop spans 12 amino acids. Germline V gene data show CDR1 as LNHDA and CDR2 as SQIVND (reference sequence). The CDR3 DNA follows: TGTGCCAGTAGTCCCAACACAGATACGCAGTATTTT. Translated, it gives CASSPNTDTQYF.